This section outlines one T cell receptor (beta chain) sequence together with its context. The target antigen is unknown. Germline V CDR1 and CDR2: SGHTA, FQGNSA. The CDR3 consists of 13 residues. V lost 3 bases and J lost 10, with 10 bases in between. The sample belongs to a study of OX40 agonist ivuxolimab in advanced cancers. Study results and limitations: CD8+ T cells (on average) carried more expanded clones than CD4+ T cells.

Repertoires were generated with immunoSEQ multiplex PCR, while TCRdb's copy carries only in-frame clones and drops some. The profile shows 35,000 to 55,000 clones, roughly 84% of them singletons. V is TRBV7-2 and J is TRBJ1-6; D call uncertain. Sequences were derived from CD4+ or CD8+ T cells sorted from blood, sampled in a trial of the OX40 agonist ivuxolimab. The source is an adult with an advanced solid tumor such as melanoma, head and neck, liver or kidney cancer. The CDR3 is CASSLRGESPLHF. Written as DNA, the CDR3 is TGTGCCAGCAGCTTGCGGGGAGAATCACCCCTCCACTTT.